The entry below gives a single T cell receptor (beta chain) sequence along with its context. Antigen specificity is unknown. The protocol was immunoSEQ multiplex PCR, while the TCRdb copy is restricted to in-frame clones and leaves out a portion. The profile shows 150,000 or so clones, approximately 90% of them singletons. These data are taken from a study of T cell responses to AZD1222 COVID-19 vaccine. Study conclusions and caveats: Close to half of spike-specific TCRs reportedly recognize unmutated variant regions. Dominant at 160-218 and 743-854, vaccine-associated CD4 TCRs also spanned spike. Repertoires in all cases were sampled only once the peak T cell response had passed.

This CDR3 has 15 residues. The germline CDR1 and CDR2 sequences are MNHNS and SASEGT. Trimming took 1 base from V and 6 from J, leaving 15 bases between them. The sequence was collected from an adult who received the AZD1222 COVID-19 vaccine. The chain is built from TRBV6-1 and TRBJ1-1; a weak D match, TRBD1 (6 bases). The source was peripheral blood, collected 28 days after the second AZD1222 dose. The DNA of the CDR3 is TGTGCCAGCAGTGAAGGTTGGGGGCGTCTACCTGAAGCTTTCTTT. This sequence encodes CASSEGWGRLPEAFF.